These T cell receptor beta chains were read from a single sample in a study of shared clonotypes between healthy human individuals. Assay: immunoSEQ multiplex PCR; the TCRdb copy retains only in-frame clones and omits some. The sample lists 2 million to 2.5 million clones, around 95% occurring once. Source material: naive CD4+ T cells sorted from blood. All receptors come from a man aged 18-30 years in good health. Each CDR3 is given with its conserved first and last residue.

J | V | CDR3
TRBJ2-3 | TRBV4-1 | CASSQGRGLAGVLTRDTQYF
TRBJ2-6 | TRBV7-8 | CASSSGSSSSGANVLTF
TRBJ1-6 | TRBV6-5 | CASSYTPSSPLHF
TRBJ2-5 | TRBV2 | CASSVRSGRAGWKTQYF
TRBJ2-5 | TRBV11-2 | CASSLDGLAEETQYF
TRBJ2-6 | TRBV19 | CASSAGSASGANVLTF
TRBJ1-4 | TRBV6-6 | CASSTTGVNEKLFF
TRBJ2-2 | TRBV7-9 | CASSLGSGTRRAGELFF
TRBJ2-1 | TRBV13 | CASSLVGAYEQFF
TRBJ1-1 | TRBV7-6 | CASSFQEGTEAFF
TRBJ1-3 | TRBV2 | CASSENGNTIYF
TRBJ1-6 | TRBV19 | CASSIGLSSYNSPLHF
TRBJ2-5 | TRBV5-1 | CASSVQVGGKETQYF
TRBJ1-5 | TRBV6-5 | CASSYGGNSNQPQHF
TRBJ2-2 | TRBV20-1 | CSAWDGGELFF
TRBJ1-1 | TRBV29-1 | CSATPPNTEAFF
TRBJ2-5 | TRBV6-5 | CASRIFQGQETQYF
TRBJ1-4 | TRBV6-5 | CASSQGQSNEKLFF
TRBJ2-1 | TRBV10-3 | CASTGSQYNEQFF
TRBJ2-7 | TRBV27 | CASSGLAASYEQYF
TRBJ2-7 | TRBV4-1 | CASSQERYRGASRGYEQYF
TRBJ2-2 | TRBV11-2 | CASSLGTNTGELFF
TRBJ1-5 | TRBV2 | CASSEWGGIQPQHF
TRBJ1-4 | TRBV5-8 | CASSLEGAVEKLFF
TRBJ1-5 | TRBV6-1 | CASWGWGVGNQPQHF
TRBJ2-7 | TRBV5-6 | CASSLVGSYEQYF
TRBJ2-2 | TRBV10-3 | CAISEAVDTGELFF
TRBJ2-1 | TRBV4-3 | CASSRDHSYNEQFF